This T cell receptor beta chain was profiled in a study of OX40 agonist ivuxolimab in advanced cancers. Study context: Head and neck, renal cell, melanoma or hepatocellular carcinoma were the cancers that dose-escalation patients had. Study-level findings and limits: Relative to CD4+, CD8+ T cells held more expanded clones on average.

TCRdb's table, derived via immunoSEQ multiplex PCR, lists solely in-frame clones and lacks some. The data contain about 110,000 clones, 90% of them singletons. V shed 4 bases and J shed 7 bases, with 10 bases lying between them. The CDR3 contains 12 residues. Germline-derived CDR1 and CDR2 are SGHVS and FNYEAQ. To note about this clone: Its antigen is not known.

The sequencing here drew on CD4+ or CD8+ T cells sorted from blood, taken in a trial of the OX40 agonist ivuxolimab. The clonotype originates from an adult with an advanced solid tumor such as melanoma, head and neck, liver or kidney cancer. The rearrangement joins TRBV7-6 to TRBJ2-5; D is perhaps TRBD2 (5 bases). CDR3 in amino acids: CASSSDEGTQYF. The CDR3 DNA follows: TGTGCCAGCAGCTCGGACGAGGGGACCCAGTACTTC.